This T cell receptor beta chain originates from a study of Graves' ophthalmopathy and Graves' hyperthyroidism (dated by TCRdb to the late 2010s). With regard to the full study: Peripheral blood samples were taken at the time of initial diagnosis, before any treatment was given. To explore V-J signatures that distinguish ophthalmopathy from hyperthyroidism, a discovery set of 95 to 100 patients was enrolled, made up of 40 to 45 with ophthalmopathy and roughly 55 with stable hyperthyroidism. To tell Graves' ophthalmopathy apart from Graves' hyperthyroidism, and to predict which patients would progress to ophthalmopathy, the study relied on TCR beta repertoire signatures. An independent validation cohort was composed of some 19 hyperthyroidism patients and around 16 patients who later progressed from hyperthyroidism to ophthalmopathy. After sampling, hyperthyroidism patients received methimazole starting at 30 mg daily, and ophthalmopathy patients received high-dose intravenous methylprednisolone. In total, some 130 blood samples were TCR-sequenced: approximately 42 ophthalmopathy, roughly 80 hyperthyroidism and some 17 hyperthyroidism-to-ophthalmopathy patients. T-cell repertoires of thyroid tissue and blood were compared in over 5 hyperthyroidism patients.

The germline V gene (reference sequence) provides CDR1 SEHNR and CDR2 FQNEAQ. Spanning cysteine to phenylalanine, the CDR3 consists of 14 amino acids. The DNA shown is the 42-base CDR3, in frame from base 1. Clipping removes 8 bases from V and 0 bases from J, with 5 as the unmatched junction base count. For repertoire sequencing, the TCR beta CDR3 regions were amplified from RNA transcripts. A first-round RT-PCR used HTBI primers with the Qiagen OneStep RT-PCR kit, followed by a second-round multiplex PCR, size selection and purification. Sequencing of the libraries was carried out on an Illumina HiSeq2000 in paired-end mode with 100 bp reads. In the original analysis: Reads were processed with SOAPnuke, discarding reads with adapters, uncalled bases, mean Phred below 15, or no exact constant-primer or identifier match. COPE v1.2.5 was used to merge high-quality paired reads. Unique nucleotide sequences were defined as clonotypes and aligned to IMGT TRB V, D and J references using MiTCR v1.1. The analysis was limited to V-J combinations with a frequency above 0.0001, which together covered more than 98% of repertoires. A TCR clonal expansion and chaos score per V-J combination was defined as the ratio of F50 clonal expansion to chaos observed in the TCRdist matrix. Welch's t-statistics and random forest were used to reduce the features to some 13 V-J combinations, which were then used as input to a naive Bayes classifier. The similarity between thyroid and blood repertoires was quantified using the Morisita-Horn index. The public reads were run again by TCRdb, first through fastp at Q25 and then through MiXCR, and only productive beta chains were kept. One record per CDR3 amino acid sequence lists the most common genes and DNA. The V and J calls and clone size come from TCRdb's table, not from the authors' own analysis. Present in this sample are about 40,000 distinct CDR3 sequences, about 51% of which were seen just once. Roughly 18% of the sample is taken by the ten largest.

This clonotype was seen at least ten times. Its antigen is still unknown. Base qualities are not provided; no much larger clone lies one nucleotide away. The paper as a whole reports these results and caveats: In cross-validation, the 13-signature model distinguished ophthalmopathy from stable hyperthyroidism with about 90% sensitivity and around 81% specificity, and in the test set the corresponding values were approximately 80% and 68%. In validation, the model predicted ophthalmopathy progression with 55% to 71% sensitivity and 72% to 80% specificity; roughly 11 predicted patients were CT-confirmed with GO in a median of about 6.1 months. Most expanded thyroid clonotypes with a frequency above 0.001 also appeared in blood, which suggests that blood repertoires may reflect the immune response in the thyroid. No statistical method was used to predetermine the sample size, and group allocation was not hidden from the investigators.

The ophthalmopathy patients had moderately to severely active disease, with a Clinical Activity Score of 3 or higher, a NOSPECS grade of 4 or higher, and a disease duration of less than 3 months. Patients with other autoimmune diseases, uncontrolled infections, pregnancy or lactation were excluded from the study. Diagnosis relied on clinical symptoms, serum thyroxine, TRAb, thyroid ultrasound and orbital computed tomography. PBMCs were isolated from 8 to 10 ml of fresh peripheral blood by Ficoll-Paque density gradient centrifugation. Total RNA was extracted with Trizol reagent and quality-checked on an Agilent 2100 Bioanalyzer.

The clonotype originates from an adult man with Graves' ophthalmopathy. Sequences were obtained from peripheral blood. The chain is assembled from TRBV7-9 and TRBJ2-7, and 9 junctional nucleotides match TRBD1. The CDR3 here reads CASERTGASYEQYF. The DNA sequence follows: TGTGCCAGCGAGCGGACAGGGGCCTCCTACGAGCAGTACTTC.